This is a list of T cell receptor beta chains from one sample in a study of T and B cells in COVID-19 patients. One entry per CDR3 protein results from TCRdb running MiXCR on the multiplex PCR reads. The sample lists 23,000 or so distinct CDR3 sequences, about a third seen once, with 2% to 2.5% in the top ten. Sequenced input: blood. The receptors here all came from a human donor who had recovered from COVID-19. Each CDR3 is given with its conserved first and last residue. A D gene is named only where the DNA matches it firmly.

J	V	D	CDR3
TRBJ1-1	TRBV29-1	.	CSVPGSMNTEAFF
TRBJ2-1	TRBV7-9	.	CASSLVNNEQFF
TRBJ2-2	TRBV10-3	TRBD2	CASRATSGGHGELFF
TRBJ2-7	TRBV7-2	.	CASSLYWPGRGVYEQYF
TRBJ2-7	TRBV27	TRBD1	CASRSGTGHEQYF
TRBJ2-5	TRBV20-1	TRBD2	CSAAGTSGGAQETQYF
TRBJ2-3	TRBV19	.	CASRPGPVTDTQYF
TRBJ1-5	TRBV20-1	.	CSAPVYSGQPQHF
TRBJ1-6	TRBV5-4	TRBD1	CASSIPGQESPLHF
TRBJ2-3	TRBV19	TRBD2	CASSPGTSGGLHTDTQYF
TRBJ2-1	TRBV7-4	.	CASSRRTVSVNEQFF
TRBJ1-2	TRBV19	.	CASRQPGTNSWGYTF